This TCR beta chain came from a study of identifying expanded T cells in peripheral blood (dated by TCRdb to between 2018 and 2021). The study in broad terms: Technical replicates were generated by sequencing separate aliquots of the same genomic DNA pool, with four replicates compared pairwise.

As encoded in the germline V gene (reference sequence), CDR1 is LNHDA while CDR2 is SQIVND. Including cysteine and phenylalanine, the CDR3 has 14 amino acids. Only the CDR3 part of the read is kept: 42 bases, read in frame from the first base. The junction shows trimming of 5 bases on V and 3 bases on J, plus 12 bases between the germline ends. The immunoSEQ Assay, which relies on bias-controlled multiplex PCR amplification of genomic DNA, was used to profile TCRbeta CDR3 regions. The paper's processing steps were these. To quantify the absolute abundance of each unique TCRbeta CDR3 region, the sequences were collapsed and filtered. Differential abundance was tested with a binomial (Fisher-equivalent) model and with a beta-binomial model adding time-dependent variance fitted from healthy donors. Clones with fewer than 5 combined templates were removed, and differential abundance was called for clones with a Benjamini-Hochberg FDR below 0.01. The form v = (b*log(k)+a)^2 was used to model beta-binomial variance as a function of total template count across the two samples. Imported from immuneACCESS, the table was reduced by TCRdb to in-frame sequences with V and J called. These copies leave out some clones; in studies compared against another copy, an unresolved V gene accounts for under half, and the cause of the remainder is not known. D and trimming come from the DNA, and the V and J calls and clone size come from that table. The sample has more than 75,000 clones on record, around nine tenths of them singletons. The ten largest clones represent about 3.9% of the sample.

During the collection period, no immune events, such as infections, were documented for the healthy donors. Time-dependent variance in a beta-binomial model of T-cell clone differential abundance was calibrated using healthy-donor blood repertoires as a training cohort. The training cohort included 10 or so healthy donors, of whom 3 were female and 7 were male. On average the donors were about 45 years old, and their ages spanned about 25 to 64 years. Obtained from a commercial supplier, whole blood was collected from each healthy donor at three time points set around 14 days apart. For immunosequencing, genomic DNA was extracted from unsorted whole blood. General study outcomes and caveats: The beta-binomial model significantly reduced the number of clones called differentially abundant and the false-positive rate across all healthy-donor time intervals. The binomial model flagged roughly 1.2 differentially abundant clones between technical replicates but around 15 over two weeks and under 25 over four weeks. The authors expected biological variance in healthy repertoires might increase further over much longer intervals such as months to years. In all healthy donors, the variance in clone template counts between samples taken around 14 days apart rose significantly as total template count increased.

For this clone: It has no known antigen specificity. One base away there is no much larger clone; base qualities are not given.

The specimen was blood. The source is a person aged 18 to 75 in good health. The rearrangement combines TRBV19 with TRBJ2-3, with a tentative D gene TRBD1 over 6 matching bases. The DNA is TGTGCCAGTAGTTTCCCGGGACAAACAGATACGCAGTATTTT. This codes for CASSFPGQTDTQYF. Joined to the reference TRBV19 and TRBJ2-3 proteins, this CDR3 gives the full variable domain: DGGITQSPKYLFRKEGQNVTLSCEQNLNHDAMYWYRQDPGQGLRLIYYSQIVNDFQKGDIAEGYSVSREKKESFPLTVTSAQKNPTAFYLCASSFPGQTDTQYFGPGTRLTVL.